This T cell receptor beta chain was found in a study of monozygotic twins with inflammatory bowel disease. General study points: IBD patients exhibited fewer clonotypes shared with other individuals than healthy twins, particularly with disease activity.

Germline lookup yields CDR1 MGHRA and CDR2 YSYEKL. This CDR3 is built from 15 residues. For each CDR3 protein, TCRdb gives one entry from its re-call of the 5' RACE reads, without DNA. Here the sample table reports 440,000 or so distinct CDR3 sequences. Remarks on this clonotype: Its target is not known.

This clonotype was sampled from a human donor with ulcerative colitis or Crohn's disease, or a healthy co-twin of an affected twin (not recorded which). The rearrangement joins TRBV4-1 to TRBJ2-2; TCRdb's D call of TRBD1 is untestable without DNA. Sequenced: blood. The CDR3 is CASRSRGLNTGELFF.